This T cell receptor beta chain stems from a study of cytomegalovirus exposure and HLA in healthy donors. Overall study results and limits: In an earlier analysis, in under 700 donors, most V segments appeared productive either ~90% or ~30% of the time.

Points on this clone: Its antigen is as yet unknown.

Vbeta (60) and Jbeta (13) primers were used in the PCR. Sequenced by immunoSEQ multiplex PCR; TCRdb stores in-frame clones only, minus some. Of 75,000 to 100,000 clones in the sample, around 64% were seen once. The CDR3 consists of 13 residues. Germline CDR1 MNHEY, CDR2 SVGAGI. Trimming left V 7 bases short and J 0 bases short, with 9 bases between. Sequences were obtained from PBMCs. This receptor was obtained from a man aged 60-69 years in good health and CMV-seronegative. The chain carries TRBV6-5 and TRBJ1-1, with TRBD1 as a possible D gene (5 bases). Here the CDR3 DNA reads TGTGCCAGCAATCAGGGAATGAACACTGAAGCTTTCTTT. This encodes CASNQGMNTEAFF.